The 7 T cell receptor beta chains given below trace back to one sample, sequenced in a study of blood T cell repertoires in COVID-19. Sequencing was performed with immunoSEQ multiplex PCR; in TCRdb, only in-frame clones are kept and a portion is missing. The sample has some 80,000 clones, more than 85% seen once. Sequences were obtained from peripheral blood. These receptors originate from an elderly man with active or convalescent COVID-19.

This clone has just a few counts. The CDR3 nucleotides are TGTGCCAGTAGTAGACTCGACAGGGGGAATAGTCAGCCCCAGCATTTT. This codes for CASSRLDRGNSQPQHF. The chain recombines TRBV19 with TRBJ1-5, with 9 bases that match TRBD1. J gave up 6 bases and V 4 bases, and 10 bases lay outside the gene matches. Germline CDR1 LNHDA, CDR2 SQIVND (reference sequence). The CDR3 spans 16 residues.

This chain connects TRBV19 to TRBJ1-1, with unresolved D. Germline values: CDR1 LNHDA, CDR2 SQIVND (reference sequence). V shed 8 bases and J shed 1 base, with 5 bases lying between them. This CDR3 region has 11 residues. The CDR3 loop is CASEGNTEAFF. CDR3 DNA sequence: TGTGCCAGTGAGGGGAACACTGAAGCTTTCTTT.

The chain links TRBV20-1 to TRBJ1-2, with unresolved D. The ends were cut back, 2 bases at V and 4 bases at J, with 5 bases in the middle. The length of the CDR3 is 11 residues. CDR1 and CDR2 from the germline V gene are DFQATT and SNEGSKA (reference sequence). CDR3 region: CSARRGYGYTF. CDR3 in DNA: TGCAGTGCTAGACGGGGCTATGGCTACACCTTC.

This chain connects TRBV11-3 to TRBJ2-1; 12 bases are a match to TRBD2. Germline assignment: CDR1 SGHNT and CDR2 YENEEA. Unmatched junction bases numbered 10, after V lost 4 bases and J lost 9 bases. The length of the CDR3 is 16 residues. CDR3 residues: CASSSILGLAGTEQFF. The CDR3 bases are TGTGCCAGCAGCTCCATCCTTGGACTAGCGGGAACTGAGCAGTTCTTC.

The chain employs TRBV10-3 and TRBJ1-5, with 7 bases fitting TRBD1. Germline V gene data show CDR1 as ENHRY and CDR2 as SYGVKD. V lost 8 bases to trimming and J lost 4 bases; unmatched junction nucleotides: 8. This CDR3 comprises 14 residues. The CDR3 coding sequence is TGTGCCATCTCGAGTGACAGGGTGAATCAGCCCCAGCATTTT. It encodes CAISSDRVNQPQHF.

DNA for the CDR3: TGTGCCAGCAGCTTCAGGGGCGGAACTGAAGCTTTCTTT. Translation gives CASSFRGGTEAFF. The genes are TRBV7-2 and TRBJ1-1; D is possibly TRBD1 (6 bases). The length of the CDR3 is 13 residues. From germline, CDR1 is SGHTA and CDR2 FQGNSA. Trimming took 3 bases from V and 5 from J, leaving 10 bases between them.

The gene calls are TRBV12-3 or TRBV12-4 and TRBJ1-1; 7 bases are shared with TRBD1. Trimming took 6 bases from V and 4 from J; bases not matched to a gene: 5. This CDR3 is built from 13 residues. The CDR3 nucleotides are TGTGCCAGCAGGCCTTCAGGGGGCACTGAAGCTTTCTTT. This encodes CASRPSGGTEAFF.